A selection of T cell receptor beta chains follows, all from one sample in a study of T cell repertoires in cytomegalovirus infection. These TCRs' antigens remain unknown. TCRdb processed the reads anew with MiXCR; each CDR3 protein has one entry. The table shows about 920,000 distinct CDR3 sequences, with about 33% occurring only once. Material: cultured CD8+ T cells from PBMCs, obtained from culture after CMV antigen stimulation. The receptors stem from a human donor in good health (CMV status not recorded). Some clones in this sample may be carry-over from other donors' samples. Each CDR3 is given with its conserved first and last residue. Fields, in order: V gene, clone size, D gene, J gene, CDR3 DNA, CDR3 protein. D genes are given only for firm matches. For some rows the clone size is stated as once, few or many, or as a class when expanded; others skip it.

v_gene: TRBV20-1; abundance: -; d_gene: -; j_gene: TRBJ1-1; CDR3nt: TGCAGTGCCAATATTTTAGGGAGGAACACTGAAGCTTTCTTT; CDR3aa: CSANILGRNTEAFF
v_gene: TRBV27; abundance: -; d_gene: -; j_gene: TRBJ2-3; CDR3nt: TGTGCCAGCAGTTTAGGGATAAGCACAGATACGCAGTATTTT; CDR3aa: CASSLGISTDTQYF
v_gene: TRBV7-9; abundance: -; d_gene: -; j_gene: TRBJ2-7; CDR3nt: TGTGCCAGCAGCCCATTCTATGGGGGGTCCTACGAGCAGTACTTC; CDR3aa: CASSPFYGGSYEQYF
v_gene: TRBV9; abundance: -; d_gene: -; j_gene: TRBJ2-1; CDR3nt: TGTGCCAGCAGCGTAGGACGGACCAATGAGCAGTTCTTC; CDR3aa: CASSVGRTNEQFF
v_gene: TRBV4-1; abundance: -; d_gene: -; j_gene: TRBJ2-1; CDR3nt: TGCGCCAGCAGCCAGACGAGGTACAATGAGCAGTTCTTC; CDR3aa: CASSQTRYNEQFF
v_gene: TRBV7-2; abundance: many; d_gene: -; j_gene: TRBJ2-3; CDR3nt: TGTGCCAGCAGCTTAATCAGGGGGGCTGCGGATACGCAGTATTTT; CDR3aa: CASSLIRGAADTQYF
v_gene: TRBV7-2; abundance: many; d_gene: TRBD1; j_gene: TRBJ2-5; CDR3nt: TGTGCCAGCACCCTCGCGGCTTCAGGGGGCAGGCGGAGAGAGACCCAGTACTTC; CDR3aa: CASTLAASGGRRRETQYF
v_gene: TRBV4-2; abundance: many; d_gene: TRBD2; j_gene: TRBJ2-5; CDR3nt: TGTGCCAGCAGCCAAGGAAATCGCGGGGGGCCTCAAGAGACCCAGTACTTC; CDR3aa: CASSQGNRGGPQETQYF
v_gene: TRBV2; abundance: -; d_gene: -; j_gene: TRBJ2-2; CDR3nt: TGTGCCAGCAGTGAAGTGGCCTGGGGGGGGGAGCTGTTTTTT; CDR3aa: CASSEVAWGGELFF
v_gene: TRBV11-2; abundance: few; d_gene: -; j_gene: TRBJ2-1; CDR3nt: TGTGCCAGCAGCTTCCGCAGTGGTTACAATGAGCAGTTCTTC; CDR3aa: CASSFRSGYNEQFF
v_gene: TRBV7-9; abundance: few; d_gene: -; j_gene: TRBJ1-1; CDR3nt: TGTGCCAGCAGCCCGGCCCTCTTT; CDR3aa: CASSPALF
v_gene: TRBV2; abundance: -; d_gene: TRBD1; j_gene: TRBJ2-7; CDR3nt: TGTGCCAGCAATAATCCGGGACAGAGCTCCTACGAGCAGTACTTC; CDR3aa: CASNNPGQSSYEQYF
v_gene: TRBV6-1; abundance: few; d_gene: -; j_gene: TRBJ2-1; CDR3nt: TGTGCCAGCATACGCTCAGGGGGGACAGCCTTATACAATAATGAGCAGTTCTTC; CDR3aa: CASIRSGGTALYNNEQFF
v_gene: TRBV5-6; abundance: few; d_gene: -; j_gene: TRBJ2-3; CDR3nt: TGTGCCAGCAGCCCCGCGAGGGGACTTAGCACAGATACGCAGTATTTT; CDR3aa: CASSPARGLSTDTQYF
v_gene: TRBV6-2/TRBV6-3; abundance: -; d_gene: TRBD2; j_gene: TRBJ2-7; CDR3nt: TGTGCCAGCAGCGCCGGGACTAGCAGTGACGAGCAGTACTTC; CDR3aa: CASSAGTSSDEQYF
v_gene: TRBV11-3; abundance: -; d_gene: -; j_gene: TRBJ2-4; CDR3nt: TGTGCCAGCAGCTACAAGGTCCAGGCCAAAAACATTCAGTACTTC; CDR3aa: CASSYKVQAKNIQYF
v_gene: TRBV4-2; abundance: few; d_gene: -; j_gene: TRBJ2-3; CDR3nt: TGTGCCAGCAGCCAAGAAGGGTCACAGAACACGCAGTATTTT; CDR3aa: CASSQEGSQNTQYF
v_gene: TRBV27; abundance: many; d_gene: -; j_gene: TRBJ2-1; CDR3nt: TGTGCCAGCAGCTCGAGGTCCTACAATGAGCAGTTCTTC; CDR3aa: CASSSRSYNEQFF
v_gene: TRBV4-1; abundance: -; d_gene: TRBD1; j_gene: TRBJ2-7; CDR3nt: TGCGCCAGCAGCCAAGAGAGCGAGACAGGGGCCTACGAGCAGTACTTC; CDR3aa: CASSQESETGAYEQYF
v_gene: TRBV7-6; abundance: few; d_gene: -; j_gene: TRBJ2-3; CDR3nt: TGTGCCAGCAGCTCGGCTAGCTGGTCCAGCACAGATACGCAGTATTTT; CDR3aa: CASSSASWSSTDTQYF
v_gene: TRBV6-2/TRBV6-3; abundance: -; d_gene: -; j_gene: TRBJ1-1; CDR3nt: TGTGCCAGCAGTGACGGACACATCCTTAACACTGAAGCTTTCTTT; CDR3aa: CASSDGHILNTEAFF
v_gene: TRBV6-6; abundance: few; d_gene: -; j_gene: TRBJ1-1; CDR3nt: TGTGCCAGCAGCGACCTACCTGACCTTCAACTGGGACACATGAACACTGAAGCTTTCTTT; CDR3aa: CASSDLPDLQLGHMNTEAFF
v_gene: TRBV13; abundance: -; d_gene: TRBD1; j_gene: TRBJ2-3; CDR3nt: TGTGCCAGCAGCTCGGACGGACAGGGATCAGATACGCAGTATTTT; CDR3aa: CASSSDGQGSDTQYF
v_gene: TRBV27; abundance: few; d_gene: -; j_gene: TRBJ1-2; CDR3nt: TGTGCCAGCAGTTTTGGTCGGGGCGACTATGGCTACACCTTC; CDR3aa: CASSFGRGDYGYTF
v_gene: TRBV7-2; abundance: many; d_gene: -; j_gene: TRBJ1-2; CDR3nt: TGTGCCAGCAGCTTGGGCAGCGGGGACCTTGATTTC; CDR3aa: CASSLGSGDLDF
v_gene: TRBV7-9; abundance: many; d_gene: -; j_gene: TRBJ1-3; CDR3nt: TGTGCCAGCAGCCAAGGGACGGAGAGCTCTGGAAACACCATATATTTT; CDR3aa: CASSQGTESSGNTIYF
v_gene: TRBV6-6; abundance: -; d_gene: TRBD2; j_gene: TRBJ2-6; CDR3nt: TGTGCCAGCAGTTACGTCCGGGACTACCACTCTGGGGCCAACGTCCTGACTTTC; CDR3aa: CASSYVRDYHSGANVLTF
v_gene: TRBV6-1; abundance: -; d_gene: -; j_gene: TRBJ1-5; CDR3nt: TGTGCCAGCAGTGAATATGAGAGTAATCAGCCCCAGCATTTT; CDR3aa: CASSEYESNQPQHF
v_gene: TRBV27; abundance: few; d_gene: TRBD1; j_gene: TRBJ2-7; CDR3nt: TGTGCCAGCAGTTTAGTTGGGACAGGGGTCAACGAGCAGTACTTC; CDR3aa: CASSLVGTGVNEQYF
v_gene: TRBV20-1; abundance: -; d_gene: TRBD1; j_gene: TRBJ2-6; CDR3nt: TGCAGTGCTAGAGGACAGGGGGCTGCTGGGGCCAACGTCCTGACTTTC; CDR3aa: CSARGQGAAGANVLTF
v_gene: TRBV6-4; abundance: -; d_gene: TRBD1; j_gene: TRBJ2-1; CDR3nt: TGTGCCAGCAGTGAGGAGACAGGGTTGTTCAATGAGCAGTTCTTC; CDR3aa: CASSEETGLFNEQFF
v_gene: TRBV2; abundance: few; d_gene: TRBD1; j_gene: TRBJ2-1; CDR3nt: TGTGCCAGCATGACAGGGAAAAGGGAGCAGTTCTTC; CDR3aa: CASMTGKREQFF
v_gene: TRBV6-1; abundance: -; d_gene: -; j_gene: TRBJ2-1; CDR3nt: TGTGCCAGCAGTTACCCGGGAGCGGATTACAATGAGCAGTTCTTC; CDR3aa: CASSYPGADYNEQFF
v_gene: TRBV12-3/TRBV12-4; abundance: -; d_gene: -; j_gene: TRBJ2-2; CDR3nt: TGTGCCAGCAGTTTCCAGGGGCCCGGGGAGCTGTTTTTT; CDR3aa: CASSFQGPGELFF
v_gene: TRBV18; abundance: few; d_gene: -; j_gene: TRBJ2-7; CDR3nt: TGTGCCAGCTCACCAGCCAGTTCCGACGGCGGCTCCTACGAGCAGTACTTC; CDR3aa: CASSPASSDGGSYEQYF
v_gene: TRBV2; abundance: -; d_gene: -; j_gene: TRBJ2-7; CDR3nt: TGTGCCAGCAGCGGATGGCACAGCCTCGGAGGTGTCGAGCAGTACTTC; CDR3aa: CASSGWHSLGGVEQYF
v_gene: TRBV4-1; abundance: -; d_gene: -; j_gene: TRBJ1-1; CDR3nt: TGCGCCAGCAGCCAAGAAGGGGCCACTGAAGCTTTCTTT; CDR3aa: CASSQEGATEAFF
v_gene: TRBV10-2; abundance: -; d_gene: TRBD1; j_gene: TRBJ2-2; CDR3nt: TGCGCCAGCAGCGGACAGGGGAAGGTCACCGGGGAGCAGTTTTTT; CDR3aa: CASSGQGKVTGEQFF
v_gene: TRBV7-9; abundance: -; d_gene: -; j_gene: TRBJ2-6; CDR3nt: TGTGCCAGCAGCTTAGCCCGTACCGGGGCCAACGTCCTGACTTTC; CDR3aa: CASSLARTGANVLTF
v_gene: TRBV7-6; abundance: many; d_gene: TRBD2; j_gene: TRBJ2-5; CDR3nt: TGTGCCAGCAGCTCCTTACTAGCGGGGGAAGGGGAGACCCAGTACTTC; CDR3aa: CASSSLLAGEGETQYF
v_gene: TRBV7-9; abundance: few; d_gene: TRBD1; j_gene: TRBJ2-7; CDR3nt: TGTGCCAGCAGCTCGTCCGGGACAGGGCATTCCGAGCAGTACTTC; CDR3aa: CASSSSGTGHSEQYF
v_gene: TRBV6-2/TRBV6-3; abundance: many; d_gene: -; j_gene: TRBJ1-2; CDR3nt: TGTGCCAGCAGTTACGAGTCCAGGCGCTCTAACTATGGCTACACCTTC; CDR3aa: CASSYESRRSNYGYTF
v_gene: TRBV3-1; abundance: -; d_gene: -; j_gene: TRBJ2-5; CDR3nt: TGTGCCAGCAGCCCCCAAGATTACCAAGAGACCCAGTACTTC; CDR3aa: CASSPQDYQETQYF
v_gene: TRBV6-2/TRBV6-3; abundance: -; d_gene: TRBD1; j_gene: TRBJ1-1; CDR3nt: TGTGCCAGCTCCCTTGAGACAGGGCTGACTGAAGCTTTCTTT; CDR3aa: CASSLETGLTEAFF
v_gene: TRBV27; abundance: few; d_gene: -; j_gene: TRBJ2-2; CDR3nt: TGTGCCAGCAGTACACAGGTTTACACCGGGGAGCTGTTTTTT; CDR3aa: CASSTQVYTGELFF
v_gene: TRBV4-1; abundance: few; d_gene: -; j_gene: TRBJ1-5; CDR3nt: TGCGCCAGCAGCCAAGACAGGGCGTTGAGCAATCAGCCCCAGCATTTT; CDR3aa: CASSQDRALSNQPQHF
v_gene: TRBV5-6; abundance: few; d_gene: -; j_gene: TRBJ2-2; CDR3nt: TGTGCCAGCAGCTCGGGGCGGGTACCCGGGGAGCTGTTTTTT; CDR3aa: CASSSGRVPGELFF
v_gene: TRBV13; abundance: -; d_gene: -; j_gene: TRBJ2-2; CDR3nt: TGTGCCAGCAGCTTAGGGCTCGGGGGGCCGAACACCGGGGAGCTGTTTTTT; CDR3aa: CASSLGLGGPNTGELFF
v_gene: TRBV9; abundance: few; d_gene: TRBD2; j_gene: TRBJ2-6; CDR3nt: TGTGCCAGCAGCCCAGGGACTAGCGGGGCCTCTGGGGCCAACGTCCTGACTTTC; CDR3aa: CASSPGTSGASGANVLTF
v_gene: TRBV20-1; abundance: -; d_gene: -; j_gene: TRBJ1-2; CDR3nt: TGCAGTGCTAGAGATCGAGATGTGGGCTATGGCTACACCTTC; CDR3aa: CSARDRDVGYGYTF
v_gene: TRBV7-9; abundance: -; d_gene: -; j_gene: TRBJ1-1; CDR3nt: TGTGCCAGCAGCTTAGGTGTCTTGCCTAACACTGAAGCTTTCTTT; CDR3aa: CASSLGVLPNTEAFF
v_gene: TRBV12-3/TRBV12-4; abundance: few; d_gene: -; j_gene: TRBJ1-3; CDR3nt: TGTGCCAGCAGTCCGGATAAAGTTGGAAACACCATATATTTT; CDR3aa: CASSPDKVGNTIYF
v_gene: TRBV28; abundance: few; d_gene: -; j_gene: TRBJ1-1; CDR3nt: TGTGCCAGCAGTTTGGGGGCAGGGACGGACACTGAAGCTTTCTTT; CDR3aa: CASSLGAGTDTEAFF
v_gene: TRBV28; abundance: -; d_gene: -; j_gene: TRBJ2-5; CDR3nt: TGTGCCAGCAGTTTTTTCGGCAGGGAAGAGACCCAGTACTTC; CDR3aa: CASSFFGREETQYF